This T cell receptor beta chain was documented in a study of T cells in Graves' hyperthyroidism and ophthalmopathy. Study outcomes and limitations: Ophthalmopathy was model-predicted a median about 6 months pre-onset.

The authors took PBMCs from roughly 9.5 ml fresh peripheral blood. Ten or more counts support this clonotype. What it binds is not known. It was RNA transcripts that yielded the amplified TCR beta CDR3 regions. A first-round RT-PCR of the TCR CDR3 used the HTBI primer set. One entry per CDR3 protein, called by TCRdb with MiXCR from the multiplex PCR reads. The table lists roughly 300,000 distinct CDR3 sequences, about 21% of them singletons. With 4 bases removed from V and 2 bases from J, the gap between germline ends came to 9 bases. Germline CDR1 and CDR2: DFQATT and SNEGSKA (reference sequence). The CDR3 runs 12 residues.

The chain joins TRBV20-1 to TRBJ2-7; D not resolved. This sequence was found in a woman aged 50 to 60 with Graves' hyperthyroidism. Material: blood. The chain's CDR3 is CSANRQAYEQYF. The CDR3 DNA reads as TGCAGTGCTAACAGACAAGCCTACGAGCAGTACTTC.